This T cell receptor beta chain was recorded in a study of T cell responses to AZD1222 COVID-19 vaccine. This clone has more than one count but fewer than ten. The table came from immunoSEQ multiplex PCR; TCRdb's copy has only in-frame clones and leaves some out. The table has 85,000 to 90,000 clones, around nine tenths seen once. The clonotype originates from an adult in good health. The sequences come from peripheral blood, collected on day 0 of AZD1222 vaccination.

In DNA form, the CDR3 reads TGTGCCTGGAGTCCCGGGGGGTCTAACGGGTATCAGCCCCAGCATTTT. This encodes CAWSPGGSNGYQPQHF. The rearrangement uses TRBV30 and TRBJ1-5; D possibly corresponds to TRBD1 (5 bases). Trimming left V 2 bases short and J 5 bases short, with 19 bases between. Germline CDR1 reads GTSNPN; CDR2 reads SVGIG (reference sequence). This CDR3 is 16 amino acids long.